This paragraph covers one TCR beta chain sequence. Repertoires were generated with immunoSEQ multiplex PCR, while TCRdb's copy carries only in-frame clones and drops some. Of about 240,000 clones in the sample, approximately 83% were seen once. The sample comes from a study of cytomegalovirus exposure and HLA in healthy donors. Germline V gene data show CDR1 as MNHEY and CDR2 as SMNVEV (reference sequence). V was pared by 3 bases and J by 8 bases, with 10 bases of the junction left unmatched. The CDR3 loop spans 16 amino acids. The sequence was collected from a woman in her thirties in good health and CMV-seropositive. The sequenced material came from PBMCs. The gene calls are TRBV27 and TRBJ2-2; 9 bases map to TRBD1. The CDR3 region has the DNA TGTGCCAGCAGTTTCCTCCCCGGGACAGGGAGTGGGGAGCTGTTTTTT. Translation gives CASSFLPGTGSGELFF.